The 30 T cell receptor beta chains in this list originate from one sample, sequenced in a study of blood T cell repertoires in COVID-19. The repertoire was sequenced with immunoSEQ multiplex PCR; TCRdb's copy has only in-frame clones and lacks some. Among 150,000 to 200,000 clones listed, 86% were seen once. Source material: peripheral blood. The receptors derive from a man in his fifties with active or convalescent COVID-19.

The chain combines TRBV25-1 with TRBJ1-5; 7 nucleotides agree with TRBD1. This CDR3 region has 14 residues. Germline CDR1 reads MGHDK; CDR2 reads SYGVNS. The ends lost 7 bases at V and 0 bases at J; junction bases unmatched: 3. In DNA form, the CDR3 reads TGTGCCAGCACCAGGGGGTCTAGCAATCAGCCCCAGCATTTT. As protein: CASTRGSSNQPQHF.

The CDR3, as DNA: TGTGCCAGCAGCCCGAGGGCGGTCTACGAGCAGTACTTC. This encodes CASSPRAVYEQYF. The gene calls are TRBV3-1 (or the pseudogene TRBV3-2) and TRBJ2-7, with D perhaps matching TRBD2 (5 bases). Germline loops: CDR1 LGHDT, CDR2 YNNKEL (reference sequence). This CDR3 region has 13 residues. V shed 4 bases and J shed 3 bases, with 10 bases lying between them.

The CDR3 DNA reads TGTGCCATCAGTTCTGGCCAGTCCAACAATCAGCCCCAGCATTTT. Encoded protein: CAISSGQSNNQPQHF. This chain links TRBV10-3 with TRBJ1-5; D unclear. The germline CDR1 and CDR2 sequences are ENHRY and SYGVKD. This CDR3 spans 15 amino acids. With 5 bases removed from V and 3 bases from J, the gap between germline ends came to 14 bases.

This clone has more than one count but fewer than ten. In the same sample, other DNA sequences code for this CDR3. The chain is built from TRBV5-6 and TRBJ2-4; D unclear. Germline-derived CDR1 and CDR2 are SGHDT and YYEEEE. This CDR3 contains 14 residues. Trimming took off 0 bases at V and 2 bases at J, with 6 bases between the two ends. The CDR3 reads CASSLVSSKNIQYF. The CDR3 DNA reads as TGTGCCAGCAGCTTGGTTTCGTCCAAAAACATTCAGTACTTC.

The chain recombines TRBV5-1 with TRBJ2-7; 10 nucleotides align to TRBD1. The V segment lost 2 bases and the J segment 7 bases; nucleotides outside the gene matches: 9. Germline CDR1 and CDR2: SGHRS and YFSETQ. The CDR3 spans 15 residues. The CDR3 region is CASSLQTGGSGEQYF. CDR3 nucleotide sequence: TGCGCCAGCAGCTTACAGACAGGGGGCTCGGGGGAGCAGTACTTC.

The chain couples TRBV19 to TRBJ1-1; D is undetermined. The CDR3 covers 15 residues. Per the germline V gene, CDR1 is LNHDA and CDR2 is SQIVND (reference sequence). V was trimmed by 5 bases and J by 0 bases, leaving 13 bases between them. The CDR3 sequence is CASSLGWAVNTEAFF. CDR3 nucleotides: TGTGCCAGTAGTCTTGGTTGGGCCGTGAACACTGAAGCTTTCTTT. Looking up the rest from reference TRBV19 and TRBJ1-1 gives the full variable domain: DGGITQSPKYLFRKEGQNVTLSCEQNLNHDAMYWYRQDPGQGLRLIYYSQIVNDFQKGDIAEGYSVSREKKESFPLTVTSAQKNPTAFYLCASSLGWAVNTEAFFGQGTRLTVV.

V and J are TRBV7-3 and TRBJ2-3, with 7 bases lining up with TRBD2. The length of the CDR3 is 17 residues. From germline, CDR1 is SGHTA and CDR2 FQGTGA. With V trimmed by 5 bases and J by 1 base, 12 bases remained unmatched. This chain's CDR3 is CASSQPREEGRTDTQYF. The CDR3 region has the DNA TGTGCCAGCAGCCAGCCCCGGGAGGAGGGGCGCACAGATACGCAGTATTTT.

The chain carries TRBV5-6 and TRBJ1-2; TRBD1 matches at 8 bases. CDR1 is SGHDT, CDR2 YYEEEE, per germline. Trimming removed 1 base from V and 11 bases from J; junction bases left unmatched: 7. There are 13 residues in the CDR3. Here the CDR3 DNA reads TGTGCCAGCAGCTTGTGGACAGGGTGGGGTTACACCTTC. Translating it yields CASSLWTGWGYTF.

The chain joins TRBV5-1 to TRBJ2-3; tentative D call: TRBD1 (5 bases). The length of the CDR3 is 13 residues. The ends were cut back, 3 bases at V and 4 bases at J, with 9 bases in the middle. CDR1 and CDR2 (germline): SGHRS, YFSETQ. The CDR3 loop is CASSSGNPDTQYF. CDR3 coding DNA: TGCGCCAGCAGCTCAGGGAACCCAGATACGCAGTATTTT.

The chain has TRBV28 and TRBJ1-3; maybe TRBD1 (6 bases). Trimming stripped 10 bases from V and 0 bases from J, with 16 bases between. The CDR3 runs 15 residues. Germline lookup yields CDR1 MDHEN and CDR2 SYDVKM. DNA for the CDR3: TGTGCCACTCTGGGAGGGGGTAGCTCTGGAAACACCATATATTTT. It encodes CATLGGGSSGNTIYF.

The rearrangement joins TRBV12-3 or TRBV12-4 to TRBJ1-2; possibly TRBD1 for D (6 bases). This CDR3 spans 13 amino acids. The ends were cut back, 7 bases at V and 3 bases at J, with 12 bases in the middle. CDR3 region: CASKDSLDYGYTF. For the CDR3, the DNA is TGTGCCAGCAAGGACAGTTTAGACTATGGCTACACCTTC.

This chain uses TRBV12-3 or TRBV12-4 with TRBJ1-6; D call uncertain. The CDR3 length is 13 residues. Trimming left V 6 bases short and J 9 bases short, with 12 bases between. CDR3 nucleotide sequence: TGTGCCAGCAGCCCCGGTGGGAGTTCACCCCTCCACTTT. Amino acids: CASSPGGSSPLHF.

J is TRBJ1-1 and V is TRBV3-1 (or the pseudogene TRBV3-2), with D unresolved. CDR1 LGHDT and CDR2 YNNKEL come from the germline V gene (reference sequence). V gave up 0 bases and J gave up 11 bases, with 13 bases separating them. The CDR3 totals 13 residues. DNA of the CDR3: TGTGCCAGCAGCCAAGAATCAACGAGTCGCGCTTTCTTT. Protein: CASSQESTSRAFF.

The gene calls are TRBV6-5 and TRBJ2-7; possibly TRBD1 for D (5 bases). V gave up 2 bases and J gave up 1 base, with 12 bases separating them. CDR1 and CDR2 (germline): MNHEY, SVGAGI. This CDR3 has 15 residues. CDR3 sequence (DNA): TGTGCCAGCAGTTACGGGGCTTACAGTTCCTACGAGCAGTACTTC. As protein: CASSYGAYSSYEQYF.

The CDR3 spells CATSDSDRPSRPQHF. The CDR3 DNA sequence: TGTGCCACCAGTGACTCGGACAGACCCTCGAGGCCCCAGCATTTT. V gene TRBV24-1 combines with J gene TRBJ1-5; weak D call: TRBD1 (6 bases). Germline CDR1 reads KGHDR; CDR2 reads SFDVKD. The CDR3 has 15 residues. V lost 4 bases to trimming and J lost 9 bases, with 18 bases between them.

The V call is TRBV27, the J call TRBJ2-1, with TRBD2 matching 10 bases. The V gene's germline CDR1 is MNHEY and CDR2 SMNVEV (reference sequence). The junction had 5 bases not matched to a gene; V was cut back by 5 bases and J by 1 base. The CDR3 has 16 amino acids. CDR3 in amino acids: CASSDLAGVSYNEQFF. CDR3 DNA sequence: TGTGCCAGCAGTGATCTAGCGGGAGTGTCCTACAATGAGCAGTTCTTC.

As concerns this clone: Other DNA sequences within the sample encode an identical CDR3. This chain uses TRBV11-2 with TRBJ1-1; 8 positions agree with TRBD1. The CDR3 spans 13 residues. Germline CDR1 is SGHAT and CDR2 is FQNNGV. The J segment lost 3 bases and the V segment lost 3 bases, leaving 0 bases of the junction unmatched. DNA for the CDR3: TGTGCCAGCAGCTTGGACAGGGACACTGAAGCTTTCTTT. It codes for CASSLDRDTEAFF. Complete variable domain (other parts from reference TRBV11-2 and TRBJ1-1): EAGVAQSPRYKIIEKRQSVAFWCNPISGHATLYWYQQILGQGPKLLIQFQNNGVVDDSQLPKDRFSAERLKGVDSTLKIQPAKLEDSAVYLCASSLDRDTEAFFGQGTRLTVV.

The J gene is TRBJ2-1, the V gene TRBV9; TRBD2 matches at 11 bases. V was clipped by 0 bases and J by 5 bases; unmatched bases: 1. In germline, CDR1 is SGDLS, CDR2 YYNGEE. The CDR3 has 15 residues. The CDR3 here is CASSVGSGGDNEQFF. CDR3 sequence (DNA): TGTGCCAGCAGCGTAGGTAGCGGGGGGGACAATGAGCAGTTCTTC.

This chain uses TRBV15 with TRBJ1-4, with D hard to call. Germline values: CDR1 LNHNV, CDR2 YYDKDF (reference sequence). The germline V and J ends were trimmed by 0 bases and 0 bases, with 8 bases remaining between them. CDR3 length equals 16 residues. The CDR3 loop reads CATSRDMSATNEKLFF. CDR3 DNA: TGTGCCACCAGCAGAGATATGAGTGCAACTAATGAAAAACTGTTTTTT.

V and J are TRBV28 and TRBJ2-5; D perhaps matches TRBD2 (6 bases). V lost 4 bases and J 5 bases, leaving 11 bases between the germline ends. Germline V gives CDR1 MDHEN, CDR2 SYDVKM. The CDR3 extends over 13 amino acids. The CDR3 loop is CASSSAAGETQYF. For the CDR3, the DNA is TGTGCCAGCAGTTCCGCTGCGGGGGAGACCCAGTACTTC. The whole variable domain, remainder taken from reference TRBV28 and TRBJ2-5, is DVKVTQSSRYLVKRTGEKVFLECVQDMDHENMFWYRQDPGLGLRLIYFSYDVKMKEKGDIPEGYSVSREKKERFSLILESASTNQTSMYLCASSSAAGETQYFGPGTRLLVL.

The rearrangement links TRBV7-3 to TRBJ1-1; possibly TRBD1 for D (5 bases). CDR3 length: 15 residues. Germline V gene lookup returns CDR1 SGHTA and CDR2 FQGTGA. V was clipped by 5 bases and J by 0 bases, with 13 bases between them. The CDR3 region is CASSPGGGLNTEAFF. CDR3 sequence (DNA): TGTGCCAGCAGCCCCGGGGGGGGACTGAACACTGAAGCTTTCTTT.

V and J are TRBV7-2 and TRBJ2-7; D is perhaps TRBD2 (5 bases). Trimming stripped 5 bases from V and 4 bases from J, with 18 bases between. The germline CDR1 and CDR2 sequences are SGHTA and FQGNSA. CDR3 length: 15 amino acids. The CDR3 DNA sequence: TGTGCCAGCAGCCCCCGGAATCTTGGGGAGTACGAGCAGTACTTC. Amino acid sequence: CASSPRNLGEYEQYF.

The CDR3 region is CASSLGQGNTIYF. The CDR3 DNA reads TGTGCCAGCAGCTTAGGGCAGGGGAACACCATATATTTT. The chain joins TRBV7-3 to TRBJ1-3, with TRBD1 as a possible D gene (6 bases). The V gene's germline CDR1 is SGHTA and CDR2 FQGTGA. The CDR3 covers 13 residues. V was pared by 2 bases and J by 7 bases, with 9 bases between.

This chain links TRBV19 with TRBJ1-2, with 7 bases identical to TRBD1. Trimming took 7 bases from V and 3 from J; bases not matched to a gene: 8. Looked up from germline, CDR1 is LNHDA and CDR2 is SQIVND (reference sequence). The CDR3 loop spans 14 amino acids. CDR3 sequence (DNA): TGTGCCAGTACCACGAGGGGGCCCGACTATGGCTACACCTTC. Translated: CASTTRGPDYGYTF.

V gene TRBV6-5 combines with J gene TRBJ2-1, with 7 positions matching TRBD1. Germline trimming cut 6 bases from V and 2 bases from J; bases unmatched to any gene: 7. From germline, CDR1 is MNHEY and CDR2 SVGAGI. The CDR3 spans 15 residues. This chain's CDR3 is CASRIPGTAYNEQFF. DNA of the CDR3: TGTGCCAGCAGGATCCCCGGGACAGCCTACAATGAGCAGTTCTTC.

The CDR3, as DNA: TGCAGCGTTGTCCAGCCCCCCGGACAGGGCGGGGAGCAGTTCTTC. This translates into CSVVQPPGQGGEQFF. The rearrangement links TRBV29-1 to TRBJ2-1, with 8 bases matching TRBD1. CDR1 and CDR2 from the germline V gene are SQVTM and ANQGSEA. The trim removed 4 bases at V and 10 bases at J, leaving 15 bases unmatched. The CDR3 runs 15 residues.

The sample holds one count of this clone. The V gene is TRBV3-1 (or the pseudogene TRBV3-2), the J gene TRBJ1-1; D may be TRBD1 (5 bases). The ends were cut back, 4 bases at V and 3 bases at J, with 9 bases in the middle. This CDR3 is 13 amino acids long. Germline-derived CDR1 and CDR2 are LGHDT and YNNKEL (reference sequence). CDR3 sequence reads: CASSPGGYTEAFF. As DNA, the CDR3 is TGTGCCAGCAGCCCCGGGGGATACACTGAAGCTTTCTTT.

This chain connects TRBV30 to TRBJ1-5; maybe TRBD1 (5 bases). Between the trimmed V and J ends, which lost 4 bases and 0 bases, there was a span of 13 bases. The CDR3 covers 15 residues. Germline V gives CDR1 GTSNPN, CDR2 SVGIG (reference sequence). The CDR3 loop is CAWTEVGHSNQPQHF. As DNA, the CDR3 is TGTGCCTGGACTGAAGTGGGGCATAGCAATCAGCCCCAGCATTTT.

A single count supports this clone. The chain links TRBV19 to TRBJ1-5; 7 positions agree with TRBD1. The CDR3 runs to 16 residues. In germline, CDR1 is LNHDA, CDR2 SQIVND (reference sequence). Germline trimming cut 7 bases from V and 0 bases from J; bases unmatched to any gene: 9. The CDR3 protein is CASTGDSPFSNQPQHF. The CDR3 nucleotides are TGTGCCAGTACTGGGGACAGTCCCTTTAGCAATCAGCCCCAGCATTTT.

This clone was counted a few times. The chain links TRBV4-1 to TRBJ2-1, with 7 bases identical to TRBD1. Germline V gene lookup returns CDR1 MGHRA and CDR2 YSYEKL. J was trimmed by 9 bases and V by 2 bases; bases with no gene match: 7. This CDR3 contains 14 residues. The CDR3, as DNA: TGCGCCAGCAGCCAAAGGGGGACAGTCGTTGAGCAGTTCTTC. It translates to CASSQRGTVVEQFF.